The 24 T cell receptor beta chains presented below share a single source sample, sequenced in a study of cytomegalovirus exposure and HLA in healthy donors. The PCR had 60 Vbeta and 13 Jbeta primers. Measured with immunoSEQ multiplex PCR; TCRdb has only the in-frame clones, and not every one. The sample yields 85,000 to 130,000 clones, 76% seen once. The material sequenced was PBMCs. The receptors here all came from a woman aged 45-60 years in good health and CMV-seropositive.

This sequence joins TRBV5-1 and TRBJ2-2, with D perhaps matching TRBD1 (6 bases). The CDR3 totals 15 residues. The V end lost 1 base, the J end lost 3 bases, and 10 bases lay between the germline ends. CDR1 and CDR2 (germline): SGHRS, YFSETQ. The CDR3 spells CASSLSGDHTGELFF. The CDR3 nucleotides are TGCGCCAGCAGCTTGTCAGGGGACCACACCGGGGAGCTGTTTTTT.

J is TRBJ1-1 and V is TRBV7-3, with a tentative D call TRBD1 (5 bases). The CDR3 is 14 amino acids. CDR1 is SGHTA, CDR2 FQGTGA, per germline. Trimming shortened V by 2 bases and J by 5 bases, and 12 bases separated the two germline ends. CDR3 protein: CASSLGGGVTEAFF. For the CDR3, the DNA is TGTGCCAGCAGCTTAGGGGGAGGAGTAACTGAAGCTTTCTTT.

This rearrangement joins TRBV19 to TRBJ1-2; no clear D. Germline V gene lookup returns CDR1 LNHDA and CDR2 SQIVND (reference sequence). The CDR3 is 17 amino acids. V lost 3 bases and J 8 bases, leaving 25 bases between the germline ends. CDR3 in amino acids: CASSMQVRRREVEGYTF. The DNA of the CDR3 is TGTGCCAGTAGTATGCAGGTGCGGAGGCGAGAGGTGGAGGGCTACACCTTC.

This chain links TRBV11-2 with TRBJ1-6; maybe TRBD1 (5 bases). Germline V gives CDR1 SGHAT, CDR2 FQNNGV. The V gene lost 2 bases and the J gene lost 1 base, with 9 bases spanning the gap. This CDR3 comprises 16 residues. The CDR3 loop reads CASSLKGWSYNSPLHF. In DNA, the CDR3 is TGTGCCAGCAGCTTAAAGGGGTGGTCCTATAATTCACCCCTCCACTTT. Combining the CDR3 with reference TRBV11-2 and TRBJ1-6 gives the whole variable domain EAGVAQSPRYKIIEKRQSVAFWCNPISGHATLYWYQQILGQGPKLLIQFQNNGVVDDSQLPKDRFSAERLKGVDSTLKIQPAKLEDSAVYLCASSLKGWSYNSPLHFGNGTRLTVT.

This chain links TRBV18 with TRBJ1-1; maybe TRBD1 (5 bases). The CDR3 covers 14 residues. V was shortened by 5 bases and J by 1 base, with 11 bases between the two germline ends. The germline V gene encodes CDR1 KGHSH and CDR2 LQKENI. The CDR3: CASSGGLTNTEAFF. The CDR3 bases are TGTGCCAGCTCAGGGGGACTTACGAACACTGAAGCTTTCTTT.

V and J are TRBV6-5 and TRBJ2-7, with D perhaps TRBD1 (6 bases). The CDR3 has 12 amino acids. V was trimmed by 8 bases and J by 3 bases, leaving 11 bases between them. Germline values: CDR1 MNHEY, CDR2 SVGAGI. This CDR3 is CASSTGSYEQYF. Written as DNA, the CDR3 is TGTGCCAGCTCTACAGGGAGCTACGAGCAGTACTTC.

This clone was seen a few times. The chain uses TRBV27 and TRBJ2-3; TRBD2 agrees at 8 bases. Germline lookup yields CDR1 MNHEY and CDR2 SMNVEV (reference sequence). The CDR3 contains 16 residues. Losses at the gene ends were 1 base for V and 5 bases for J; bases not matched to a gene: 8. CDR3: CASSLFAGGVGDTQYF. For the CDR3, the DNA is TGTGCCAGCAGTTTATTCGCGGGAGGAGTTGGAGATACGCAGTATTTT.

The V gene is TRBV27, the J gene TRBJ2-2; the match to TRBD1 covers 9 bases. V shed 6 bases and J 6 bases; nucleotides not matched to a gene: 8. The CDR3 consists of 15 residues. Germline CDR1 and CDR2: MNHEY and SMNVEV (reference sequence). The CDR3 sequence is CASSITGGRAGELFF. CDR3 bases: TGTGCCAGCAGCATTACAGGGGGCAGGGCCGGGGAGCTGTTTTTT.

This chain uses TRBV7-3 with TRBJ2-1; weak D call: TRBD1 (6 bases). CDR1 and CDR2 from the germline V gene are SGHTA and FQGTGA. Trimming cost V 4 bases and J 6 bases, with 19 bases left between them. The CDR3 loop spans 16 amino acids. The DNA for the CDR3 is TGTGCCAGCAGCTCGTCATATGGACCAGGGGTCAATGAGCAGTTCTTC. As protein: CASSSSYGPGVNEQFF.

The gene calls are TRBV30 and TRBJ1-1; D is perhaps TRBD1 (6 bases). The germline V gene has CDR1 GTSNPN and CDR2 SVGIG (reference sequence). The CDR3 is 13 amino acids. The V gene lost 4 bases and the J gene lost 6 bases, with 15 bases spanning the gap. CDR3 sequence (DNA): TGTGCCTGGAAGGGACAACTAAGCGCTGAAGCTTTCTTT. It codes for CAWKGQLSAEAFF.

The rearrangement uses TRBV19 and TRBJ1-4; D is unresolved. The CDR3 is 13 amino acids. The ends were cut back, 6 bases at V and 0 bases at J, with 5 bases in the middle. Germline V gene lookup returns CDR1 LNHDA and CDR2 SQIVND (reference sequence). CDR3: CASRQATNEKLFF. The CDR3, as DNA: TGTGCCAGTAGGCAGGCAACTAATGAAAAACTGTTTTTT. Using reference TRBV19 and TRBJ1-4 for the parts outside the CDR3, the full variable domain is DGGITQSPKYLFRKEGQNVTLSCEQNLNHDAMYWYRQDPGQGLRLIYYSQIVNDFQKGDIAEGYSVSREKKESFPLTVTSAQKNPTAFYLCASRQATNEKLFFGSGTQLSVL.

V is TRBV19 and J is TRBJ1-5; the D gene is possibly TRBD1 (6 bases). V lost 3 bases, J lost 6 bases, and 18 bases lay in between. The germline V gene encodes CDR1 LNHDA and CDR2 SQIVND (reference sequence). The CDR3 consists of 16 residues. Here the CDR3 DNA reads TGTGCCAGTAGTATGGGTCAGGGGAAAGTCGGTCAGCCCCAGCATTTT. It encodes CASSMGQGKVGQPQHF.

The chain recombines TRBV19 with TRBJ1-2; tentative D call: TRBD1 (6 bases). Trimming removed 7 bases from V and 7 bases from J, with 16 bases in between. The germline V gene encodes CDR1 LNHDA and CDR2 SQIVND (reference sequence). The CDR3 is 13 amino acids. CDR3 region: CASMRGLGAGYTF. The CDR3 DNA reads TGTGCCAGTATGAGGGGGTTAGGGGCTGGCTACACCTTC.

V is TRBV5-1 and J is TRBJ1-2; D possibly corresponds to TRBD1 (5 bases). The CDR3 length is 15 residues. Looked up from germline, CDR1 is SGHRS and CDR2 is YFSETQ. Trimming cost V 4 bases and J 6 bases, with 19 bases left between them. The CDR3 DNA reads as TGCGCCAGCAGCCCGGGGGACGGGAGGATGGATGGCTACACCTTC. Its translation: CASSPGDGRMDGYTF.

V usage is TRBV7-8 and J usage is TRBJ2-1, with 8 bases aligning to TRBD2. The CDR3 is made up of 17 amino acids. V lost 1 base, J lost 2 bases, and 7 bases stayed unmatched. CDR1 and CDR2 from the germline V gene are SGHVS and FQNEAQ. The CDR3 DNA follows: TGTGCCAGCAGCTTAGGCGCGGGAGGTACTCCCTACAATGAGCAGTTCTTC. Amino acid sequence: CASSLGAGGTPYNEQFF.

The chain has TRBV5-1 and TRBJ2-7, with TRBD1 identical over 7 bases. CDR1 and CDR2 from the germline V gene are SGHRS and YFSETQ. The CDR3 runs to 14 residues. V lost 4 bases to trimming and J lost 2 bases; unmatched junction nucleotides: 6. This CDR3 is CASSPQGITYEQYF. The CDR3 DNA reads as TGCGCCAGCAGCCCACAGGGGATTACCTACGAGCAGTACTTC.

The chain recombines TRBV5-1 with TRBJ1-5; D call uncertain. CDR3 size: 13 residues. The germline V gene encodes CDR1 SGHRS and CDR2 YFSETQ. Trimming stripped 6 bases from V and 5 bases from J, with 12 bases between. CDR3 loop: CASNSGPDQPQHF. The CDR3 DNA sequence: TGCGCCAGCAATTCTGGCCCAGATCAGCCCCAGCATTTT.

The rearrangement uses TRBV14 and TRBJ1-3, with D hard to call. The CDR3 has 15 amino acids. Per the germline V gene, CDR1 is SGHDN and CDR2 is FVKESK. The V end was cut by 4 bases, the J end by 0 bases, with 10 bases between. The CDR3 DNA reads as TGTGCCAGCAGCCCTGGCCTTAACTCTGGAAACACCATATATTTT. Encoded protein: CASSPGLNSGNTIYF.

The chain recombines TRBV27 with TRBJ1-2; the D is unclear. Trimming took off 5 bases at V and 6 bases at J, with 19 bases between the two ends. The CDR3 consists of 15 residues. Germline values: CDR1 MNHEY, CDR2 SMNVEV (reference sequence). In nucleotides, the CDR3 is TGTGCCAGCAGTCCGGAGCTGAGCCCAGTTGATGGCTACACCTTC. Translation gives CASSPELSPVDGYTF.

The V call is TRBV5-1, the J call TRBJ1-2; 8 bases map to TRBD1. The V gene's germline CDR1 is SGHRS and CDR2 YFSETQ. The length of the CDR3 is 15 residues. J gave up 4 bases and V 6 bases, and 11 bases lay outside the gene matches. The CDR3 loop is CASTISSGTGYGYTF. The CDR3 nucleotides read TGCGCCAGCACCATATCTTCCGGGACAGGCTATGGCTACACCTTC.

V is TRBV19 and J is TRBJ2-2; 8 nucleotides agree with TRBD2. The CDR3 totals 14 residues. CDR1 is LNHDA and CDR2 is SQIVND in the germline V gene (reference sequence). J lost 0 bases, V lost 6 bases, and 0 bases had no gene match. The CDR3 region has the DNA TGTGCCAGTAGCGGGAGGGCGAACACCGGGGAGCTGTTTTTT. Encoded protein: CASSGRANTGELFF.

The chain uses TRBV9 and TRBJ2-1; 12 bases align to TRBD2. The CDR3 is 13 amino acids. The junction had 2 bases not matched to a gene; V was cut back by 3 bases and J by 10 bases. Germline V gene sequence: CDR1 SGDLS, CDR2 YYNGEE. CDR3 bases: TGTGCCAGCAGCGCTAGCGGGGGGGCGGAGCAGTTCTTC. It specifies CASSASGGAEQFF.

The count of this clone is one. CDR3 protein: CASSNWVQVTEAFF. Here the CDR3 DNA reads TGCGCCAGCAGCAATTGGGTACAGGTCACTGAAGCTTTCTTT. The chain employs TRBV4-1 and TRBJ1-1; possibly TRBD1 for D (5 bases). The CDR3 is 14 residues long. V lost 5 bases and J lost 4, with 14 bases in between. Per the germline V gene, CDR1 is MGHRA and CDR2 is YSYEKL.

V gene TRBV6-4 combines with J gene TRBJ1-2; possibly TRBD1 for D (5 bases). Germline V gives CDR1 MRHNA, CDR2 SNTAGT. CDR3 length: 13 residues. Deletions cut 8 bases from V and 3 bases from J, with 13 bases between. The CDR3 region has the DNA TGTGCCAGCCCTGGGGGGGGAGACTATGGCTACACCTTC. The encoded protein is CASPGGGDYGYTF.